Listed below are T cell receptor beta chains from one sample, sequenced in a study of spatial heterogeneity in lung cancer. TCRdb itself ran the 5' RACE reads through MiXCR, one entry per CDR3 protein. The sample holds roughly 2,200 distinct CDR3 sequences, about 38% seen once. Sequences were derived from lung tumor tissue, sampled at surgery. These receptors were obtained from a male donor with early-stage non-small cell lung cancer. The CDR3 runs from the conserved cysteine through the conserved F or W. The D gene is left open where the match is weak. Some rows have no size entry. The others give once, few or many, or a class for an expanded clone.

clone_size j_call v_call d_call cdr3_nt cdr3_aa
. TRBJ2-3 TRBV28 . TGTGCCAGCAAGCCCCCTGACACAGATACGCAGTATTTT CASKPPDTDTQYF
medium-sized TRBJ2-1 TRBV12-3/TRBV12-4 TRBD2 TGTGCCAGCAGTCACACTAGCGGGTACAATGAGCAGTTCTTC CASSHTSGYNEQFF
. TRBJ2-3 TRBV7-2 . TGTGCCAGCAGCTTAGACAGGCGCGTCGGGGATACGCAGTATTTT CASSLDRRVGDTQYF
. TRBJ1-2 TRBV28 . TGTGCCAGCAGTTTCGCCTTCTATGGCTACACCTTC CASSFAFYGYTF
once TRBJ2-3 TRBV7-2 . TGTGCCAGCAGCTCGAGAAGGCTGGAAGATACGCAGTATTTT CASSSRRLEDTQYF
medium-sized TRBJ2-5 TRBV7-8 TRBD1 TGTGCCAGCAGCTCCGGACAGGGGGCCGACCAGTACTTC CASSSGQGADQYF
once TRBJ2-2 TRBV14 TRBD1 TGTGCCAGCAGCCCGGGGACAGGGGTAACCGGGGAGCTGTTTTTT CASSPGTGVTGELFF
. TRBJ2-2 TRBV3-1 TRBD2 TGTGCCAGCAGCCAACCCACTAGCGGGGACACTAACACCGGGGAGCTGTTTTTT CASSQPTSGDTNTGELFF
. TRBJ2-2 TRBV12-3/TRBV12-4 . TGTGCCAGCAGAGAACTAGAGGCCGGGGAGCTGTTTTTT CASRELEAGELFF
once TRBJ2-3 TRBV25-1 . TGTGCCAGCAGTGAATCCAATAGCCCTGTGGGGGATACGCAGTATTTT CASSESNSPVGDTQYF
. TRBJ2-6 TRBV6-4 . TGTGCCAGCAGTGACAGGGCTGGGGCCAACGTCCTGACTTTC CASSDRAGANVLTF